Many counts were recorded for the clone carrying this T cell receptor beta chain. The antigen is undetermined. These data belong to a study of response to subunit inactivated influenza vaccine. Whole-study findings and limits: The authors suggested that every seasonal influenza vaccination recruits few new T cells.

Looked up from germline, CDR1 is LGHDT and CDR2 is YNNKEL (reference sequence). The CDR3 runs to 14 residues. Losses at the gene ends were 6 bases for V and 9 bases for J; bases not matched to a gene: 6. TCRdb re-called the RT-PCR reads with MiXCR, one entry per CDR3 protein. The sample lists about 500,000 distinct CDR3 sequences; approximately 7.7% were seen once. Here the sequenced sample was PBMCs from blood, taken 23 months after vaccination. The genes are TRBV3-1 and TRBJ1-6, with TRBD1 matching 9 bases. The TCR sequence derives from a man aged 50 to 69 who received an inactivated influenza vaccine. CDR3 nucleotides: TGTGCCAGCAGGCAAACAGGGGGCGGTTCACCCCTCCACTTT. It codes for CASRQTGGGSPLHF.